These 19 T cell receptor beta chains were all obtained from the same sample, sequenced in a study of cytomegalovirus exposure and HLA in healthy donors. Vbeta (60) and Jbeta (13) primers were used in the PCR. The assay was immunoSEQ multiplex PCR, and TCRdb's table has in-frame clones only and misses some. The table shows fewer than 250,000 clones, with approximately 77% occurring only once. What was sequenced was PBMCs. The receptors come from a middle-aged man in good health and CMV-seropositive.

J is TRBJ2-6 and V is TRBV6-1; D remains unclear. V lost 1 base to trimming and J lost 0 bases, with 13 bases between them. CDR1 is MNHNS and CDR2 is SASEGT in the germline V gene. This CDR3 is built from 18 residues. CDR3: CASSEVLASGSGANVLTF. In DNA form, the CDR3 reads TGTGCCAGCAGTGAAGTTTTGGCCAGTGGCTCTGGGGCCAACGTCCTGACTTTC.

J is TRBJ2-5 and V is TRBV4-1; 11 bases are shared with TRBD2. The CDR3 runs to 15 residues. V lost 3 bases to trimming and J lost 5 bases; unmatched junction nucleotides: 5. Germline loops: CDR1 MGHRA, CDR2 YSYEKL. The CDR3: CASSHTSGSGETQYF. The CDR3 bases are TGCGCCAGCAGCCATACTAGCGGGAGCGGTGAGACCCAGTACTTC.

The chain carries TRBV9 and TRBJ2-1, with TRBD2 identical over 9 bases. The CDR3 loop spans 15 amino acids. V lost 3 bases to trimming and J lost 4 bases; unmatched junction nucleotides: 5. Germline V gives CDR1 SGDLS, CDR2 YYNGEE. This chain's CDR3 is CASSEGTSPYNEQFF. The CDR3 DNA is TGTGCCAGCAGCGAGGGGACTAGCCCATACAATGAGCAGTTCTTC.

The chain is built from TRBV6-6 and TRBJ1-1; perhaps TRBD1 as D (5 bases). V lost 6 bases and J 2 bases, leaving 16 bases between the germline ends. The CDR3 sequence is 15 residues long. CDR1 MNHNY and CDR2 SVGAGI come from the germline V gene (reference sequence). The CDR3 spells CASRKTRVINTEAFF. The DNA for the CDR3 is TGTGCCAGCAGAAAGACCAGGGTGATCAACACTGAAGCTTTCTTT.

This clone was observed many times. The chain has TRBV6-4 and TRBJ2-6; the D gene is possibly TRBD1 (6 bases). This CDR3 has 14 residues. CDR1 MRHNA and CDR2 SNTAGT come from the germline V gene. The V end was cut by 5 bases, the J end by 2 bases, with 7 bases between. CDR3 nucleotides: TGTGCCAGCAGTACAGGGCCTGGGGCCAACGTCCTGACTTTC. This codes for CASSTGPGANVLTF.

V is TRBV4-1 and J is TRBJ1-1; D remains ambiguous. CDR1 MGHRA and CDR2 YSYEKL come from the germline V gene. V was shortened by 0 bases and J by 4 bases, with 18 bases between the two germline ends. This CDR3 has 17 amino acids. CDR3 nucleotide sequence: TGCGCCAGCAGCCAAGAGTCGCGTGGAGGGAGAACCACTGAAGCTTTCTTT. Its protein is CASSQESRGGRTTEAFF.

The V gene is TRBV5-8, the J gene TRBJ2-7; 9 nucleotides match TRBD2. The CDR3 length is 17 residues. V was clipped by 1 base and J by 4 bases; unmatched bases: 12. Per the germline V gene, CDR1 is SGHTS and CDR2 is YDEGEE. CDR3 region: CASSLLVRSGRWYEQYF. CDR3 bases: TGTGCCAGCAGCTTGTTGGTTCGGAGCGGGAGGTGGTACGAGCAGTACTTC.

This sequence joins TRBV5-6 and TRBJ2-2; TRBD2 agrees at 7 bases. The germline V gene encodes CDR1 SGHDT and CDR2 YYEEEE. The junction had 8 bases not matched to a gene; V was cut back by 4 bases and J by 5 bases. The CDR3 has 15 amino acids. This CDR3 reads CASSAGLGGTGELFF. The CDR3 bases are TGTGCCAGCAGCGCCGGACTAGGCGGTACCGGGGAGCTGTTTTTT.

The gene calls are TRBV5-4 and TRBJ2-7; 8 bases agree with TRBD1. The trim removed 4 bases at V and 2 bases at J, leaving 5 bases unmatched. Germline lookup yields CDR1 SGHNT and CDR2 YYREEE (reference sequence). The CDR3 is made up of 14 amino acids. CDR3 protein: CASSPGQGAYEQYF. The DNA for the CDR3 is TGTGCCAGCAGCCCCGGACAGGGAGCCTACGAGCAGTACTTC.

The CDR3 spells CAIRGLDKNTEAFF. In DNA, the CDR3 is TGTGCCATCAGGGGGTTGGACAAGAACACTGAAGCTTTCTTT. The V call is TRBV10-3, the J call TRBJ1-1; possible D gene TRBD1, 5 bases. Germline V gene sequence: CDR1 ENHRY, CDR2 SYGVKD. The CDR3 sequence is 14 residues long. V was pared by 6 bases and J by 1 base, with 12 bases between.

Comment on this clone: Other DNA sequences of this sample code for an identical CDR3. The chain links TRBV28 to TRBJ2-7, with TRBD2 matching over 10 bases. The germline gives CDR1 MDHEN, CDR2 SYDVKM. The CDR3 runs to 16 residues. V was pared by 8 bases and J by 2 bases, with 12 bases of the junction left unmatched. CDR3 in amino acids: CASPPSTSGVTYEQYF. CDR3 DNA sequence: TGTGCCAGCCCACCCTCCACTAGCGGGGTAACCTACGAGCAGTACTTC. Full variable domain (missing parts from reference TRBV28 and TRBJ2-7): DVKVTQSSRYLVKRTGEKVFLECVQDMDHENMFWYRQDPGLGLRLIYFSYDVKMKEKGDIPEGYSVSREKKERFSLILESASTNQTSMYLCASPPSTSGVTYEQYFGPGTRLTVT.

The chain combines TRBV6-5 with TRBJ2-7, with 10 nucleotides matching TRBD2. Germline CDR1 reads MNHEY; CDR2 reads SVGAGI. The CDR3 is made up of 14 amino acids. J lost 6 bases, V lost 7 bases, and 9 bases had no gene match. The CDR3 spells CASISSGGASEQYF. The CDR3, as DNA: TGTGCCAGCATCTCCAGCGGGGGGGCGTCCGAGCAGTACTTC.

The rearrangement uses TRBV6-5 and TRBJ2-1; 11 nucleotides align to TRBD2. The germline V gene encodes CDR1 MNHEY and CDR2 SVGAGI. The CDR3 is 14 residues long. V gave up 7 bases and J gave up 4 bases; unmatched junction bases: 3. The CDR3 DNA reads TGTGCCAGCACTAGGACTAGCGGGTACAATGAGCAGTTCTTC. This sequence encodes CASTRTSGYNEQFF.

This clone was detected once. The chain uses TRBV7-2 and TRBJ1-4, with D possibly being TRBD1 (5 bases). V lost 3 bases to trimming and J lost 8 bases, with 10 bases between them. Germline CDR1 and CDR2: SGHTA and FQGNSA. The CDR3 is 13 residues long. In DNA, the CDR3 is TGTGCCAGCAGCTTGACAGTGGGCGAAAAACTGTTTTTT. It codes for CASSLTVGEKLFF.

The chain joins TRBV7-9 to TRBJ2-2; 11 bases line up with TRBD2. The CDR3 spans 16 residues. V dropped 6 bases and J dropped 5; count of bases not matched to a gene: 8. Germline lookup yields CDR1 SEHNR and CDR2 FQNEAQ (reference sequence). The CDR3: CASRRRGLAETGELFF. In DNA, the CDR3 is TGTGCCAGCAGACGCAGGGGACTAGCGGAGACCGGGGAGCTGTTTTTT.

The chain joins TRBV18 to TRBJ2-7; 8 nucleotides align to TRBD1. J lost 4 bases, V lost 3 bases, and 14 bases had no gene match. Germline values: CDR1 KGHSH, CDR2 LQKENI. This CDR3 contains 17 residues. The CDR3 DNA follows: TGTGCCAGCTCACCCCGACCGGGACAGGATCCCAGGTACGAGCAGTACTTC. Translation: CASSPRPGQDPRYEQYF.

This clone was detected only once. The CDR3 DNA reads as TGTGCCAGCAGCTTGGGACTCCCGAACACTGAAGCTTTCTTT. Translation: CASSLGLPNTEAFF. The gene calls are TRBV5-4 and TRBJ1-1, with no clear D. Trimming took 0 bases from V and 1 from J, leaving 7 bases between them. Germline CDR1 SGHNT, CDR2 YYREEE (reference sequence). This CDR3 is 14 amino acids long.

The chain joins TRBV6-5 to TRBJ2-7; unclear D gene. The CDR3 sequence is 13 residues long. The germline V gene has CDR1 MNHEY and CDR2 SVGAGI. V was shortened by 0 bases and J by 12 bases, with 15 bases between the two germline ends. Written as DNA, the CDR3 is TGTGCCAGCAGTTACTCTCCCTCGTTTTCTCCGTACTTC. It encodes CASSYSPSFSPYF.

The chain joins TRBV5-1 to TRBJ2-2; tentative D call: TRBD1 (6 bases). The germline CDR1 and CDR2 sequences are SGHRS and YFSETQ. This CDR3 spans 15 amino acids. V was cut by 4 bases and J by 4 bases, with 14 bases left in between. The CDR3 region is CASSLGASTTGELFF. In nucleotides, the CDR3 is TGCGCCAGCAGCCTGGGGGCTAGCACCACCGGGGAGCTGTTTTTT.